The 12 T cell receptor beta chains reported below all come from one sample, sequenced in a study of immune characterization of retroperitoneal liposarcoma. TCRdb re-called the PCR reads with MiXCR, one entry per CDR3 protein. The sample contains around 11,000 distinct CDR3 sequences, 25% to 30% of which appear only once. The sample was tumor tissue. Receptors were obtained from a male donor with retroperitoneal liposarcoma.

This clonotype was found many times. This chain links TRBV7-6 with TRBJ2-1; 8 bases map to TRBD1. The CDR3 is made up of 16 amino acids. V lost 7 bases to trimming and J lost 3 bases; unmatched junction nucleotides: 11. The germline gives CDR1 SGHVS, CDR2 FNYEAQ. CDR3 amino acids: CASIQSTGGFYNEQFF. DNA of the CDR3: TGTGCCAGCATCCAATCCACAGGGGGATTCTACAATGAGCAGTTCTTC. Based on the CDR3 plus reference TRBV7-6 and TRBJ2-1, the full variable domain is GAGVSQSPRYKVTKRGQDVALRCDPISGHVSLYWYRQALGQGPEFLTYFNYEAQQDKSGLPNDRFSAERPEGSISTLTIQRTEQRDSAMYRCASIQSTGGFYNEQFFGPGTRLTVL.

This clonotype came up many times. The rearrangement joins TRBV7-2 to TRBJ2-3; 11 positions match TRBD2. V shed 5 bases, J shed 5 bases, and the junction held 6 bases outside the gene matches. The germline V gene has CDR1 SGHTA and CDR2 FQGNSA. This CDR3 spans 15 amino acids. CDR3 amino acids: CASSQLAGVLDTQYF. CDR3 nucleotide sequence: TGTGCCAGCAGCCAACTAGCGGGAGTTTTAGATACGCAGTATTTT. The whole variable domain, remainder taken from reference TRBV7-2 and TRBJ2-3, is GAGVSQSPSNKVTEKGKDVELRCDPISGHTALYWYRQSLGQGLEFLIYFQGNSAPDKSGLPSDRFSAERTGGSVSTLTIQRTQQEDSAVYLCASSQLAGVLDTQYFGPGTRLTVL.

There are a few counts of this clonotype. The CDR3 sequence is CASSPPGQTYEQYF. As DNA, the CDR3 is TGTGCCAGCAGTCCCCCGGGACAGACTTACGAGCAGTACTTC. This chain connects TRBV27 to TRBJ2-1; 7 nucleotides line up with TRBD1. The DNA end favors TRBJ2-7, so the J call may be wrong. This CDR3 contains 14 residues. Germline CDR1 MNHEY, CDR2 SMNVEV (reference sequence).

This clonotype came up many times. The V gene is TRBV6-6, the J gene TRBJ2-1; possible D gene TRBD2, 7 bases. The J call may be wrong; the DNA end is better matched by TRBJ2-7. The CDR3 totals 15 residues. Germline values: CDR1 MNHNY, CDR2 SVGAGI (reference sequence). Here the CDR3 reads CASSYTSTGLGEQYF. The DNA for the CDR3 is TGTGCCAGCAGTTACACCTCGACAGGACTAGGAGAGCAGTACTTC.

This clonotype is labeled medium-sized (0.01 to 0.1%). The V call is TRBV6-1, the J call TRBJ2-1; D might be TRBD1 or TRBD2, each matching 6 bases. The J call may be in error: the DNA end matches TRBJ2-7 better. The CDR3 has 15 residues. Per the germline V gene, CDR1 is MNHNS and CDR2 is SASEGT. CDR3 region: CASRYQLAGANEQYF. In DNA, the CDR3 is TGTGCCAGCAGGTATCAACTAGCAGGGGCCAATGAGCAGTACTTC.

This chain connects TRBV6-2 or TRBV6-3 to TRBJ2-1; D call uncertain. The last part of the DNA fits TRBJ2-7 better; the J call may be wrong. From germline, CDR1 is MNHEY and CDR2 SVGEGT. The CDR3 extends over 15 amino acids. CDR3 bases: TGTGCCAGCAGTTACTCGATAGGGCGGACCTACGAGCAGTACTTC. It is translated as CASSYSIGRTYEQYF.

The chain links TRBV7-2 to TRBJ2-7; D gene uncertain. Deletions cut 1 base from V and 1 base from J, with 11 bases between. Germline-derived CDR1 and CDR2 are SGHTA and FQGNSA. The CDR3 totals 15 residues. CDR3: CASSLEPASSYEQYF. The CDR3 region has the DNA TGTGCCAGCAGCTTAGAGCCAGCCTCATCCTACGAGCAGTACTTC.

This clonotype was observed a few times. The genes are TRBV10-2 and TRBJ2-5; 9 bases agree with TRBD2. The J call is doubtful: the DNA matches TRBJ2-7 better. The CDR3 contains 14 residues. Germline loops: CDR1 WSHSY, CDR2 SAAADI. CDR3 DNA: TGCGCCAGCAGAGATAGCGGGAGACCCTACGAGCAGTACTTC. Its translation: CASRDSGRPYEQYF.

This clonotype was seen many times. The chain links TRBV27 to TRBJ2-3, with 7 bases aligning to TRBD2. CDR3 length: 16 residues. CDR1 is MNHEY and CDR2 is SMNVEV in the germline V gene (reference sequence). J gave up 3 bases and V 6 bases, and 12 bases lay outside the gene matches. CDR3 coding DNA: TGTGCCAGCAGCCCCCGGAGGGGCGGGGGTACAGATACGCAGTATTTT. Translated, it gives CASSPRRGGGTDTQYF.

This clonotype was seen a handful of times. The chain uses TRBV11-3 and TRBJ2-1, with a weak D call TRBD1 (6 bases). The DNA end lines up better with TRBJ2-7; the J call may be wrong. The CDR3 is made up of 14 amino acids. The V gene's germline CDR1 is SGHNT and CDR2 YENEEA. In nucleotides, the CDR3 is TGTGCCAGCAGCTTGTTCAGGGGCTACAATGAGCAGTACTTC. It translates to CASSLFRGYNEQYF.

The rearrangement links TRBV6-1 to TRBJ2-1; D may be TRBD1 (5 bases). The V end was cut by 2 bases, the J end by 10 bases, with 21 bases between. CDR3 length: 16 residues. Germline V gene sequence: CDR1 MNHNS, CDR2 SASEGT. CDR3 in amino acids: CASSELGQSTGYEQFF. DNA for the CDR3: TGTGCCAGCAGTGAACTGGGGCAGTCGACCGGTTACGAGCAGTTCTTC.

The rearrangement links TRBV6-1 to TRBJ2-3; possibly TRBD2 for D (5 bases). Germline V gene sequence: CDR1 MNHNS, CDR2 SASEGT. The V end lost 6 bases, the J end lost 9 bases, and 13 bases lay between the germline ends. This CDR3 comprises 12 residues. CDR3 loop: CASSQLDQTQYF. The CDR3, as DNA: TGTGCCAGCAGCCAACTAGATCAGACGCAGTATTTT.